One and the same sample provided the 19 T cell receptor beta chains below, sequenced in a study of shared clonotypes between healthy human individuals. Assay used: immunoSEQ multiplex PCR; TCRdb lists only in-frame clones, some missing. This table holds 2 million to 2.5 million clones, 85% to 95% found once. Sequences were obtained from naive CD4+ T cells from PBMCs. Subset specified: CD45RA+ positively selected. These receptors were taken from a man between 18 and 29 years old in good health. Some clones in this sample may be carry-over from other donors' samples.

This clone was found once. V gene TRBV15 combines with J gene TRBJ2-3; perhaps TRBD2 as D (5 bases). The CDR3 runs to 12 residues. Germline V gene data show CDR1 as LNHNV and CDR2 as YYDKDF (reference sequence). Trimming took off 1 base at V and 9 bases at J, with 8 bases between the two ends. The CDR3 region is CATSRAGGTQYF. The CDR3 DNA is TGTGCCACCAGCAGAGCCGGAGGCACGCAGTATTTT.

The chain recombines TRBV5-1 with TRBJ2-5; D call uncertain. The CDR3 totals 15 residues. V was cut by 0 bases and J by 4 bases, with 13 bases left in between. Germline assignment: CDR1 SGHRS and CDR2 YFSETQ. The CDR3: CASSLAADGSETQYF. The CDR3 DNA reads TGCGCCAGCAGCTTGGCAGCAGACGGTTCAGAGACCCAGTACTTC.

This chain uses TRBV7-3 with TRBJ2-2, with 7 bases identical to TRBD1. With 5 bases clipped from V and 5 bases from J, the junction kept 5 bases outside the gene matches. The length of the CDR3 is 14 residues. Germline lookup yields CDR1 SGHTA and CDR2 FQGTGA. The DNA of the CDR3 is TGTGCCAGCAGCCCACGGGGACAGACCGGGGAGCTGTTTTTT. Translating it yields CASSPRGQTGELFF.

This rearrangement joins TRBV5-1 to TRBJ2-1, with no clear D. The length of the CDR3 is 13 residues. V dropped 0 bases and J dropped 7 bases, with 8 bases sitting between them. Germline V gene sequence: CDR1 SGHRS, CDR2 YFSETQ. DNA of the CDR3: TGCGCCAGCAGCTTGGTGGTCTTGAATGAGCAGTTCTTC. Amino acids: CASSLVVLNEQFF.

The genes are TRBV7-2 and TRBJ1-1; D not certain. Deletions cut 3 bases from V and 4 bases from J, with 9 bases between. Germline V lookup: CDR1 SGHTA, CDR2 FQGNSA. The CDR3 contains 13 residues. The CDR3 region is CASSFRLLTEAFF. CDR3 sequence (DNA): TGTGCCAGCAGCTTCCGACTGCTCACTGAAGCTTTCTTT.

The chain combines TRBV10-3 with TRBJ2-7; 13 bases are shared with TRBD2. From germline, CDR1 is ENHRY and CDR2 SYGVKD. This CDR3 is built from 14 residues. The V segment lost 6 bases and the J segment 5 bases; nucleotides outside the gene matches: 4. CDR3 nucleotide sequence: TGTGCCATCAGCCGGACTAGCGGGAGCGACGAGCAGTACTTC. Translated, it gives CAISRTSGSDEQYF.

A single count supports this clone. CDR3 DNA sequence: TGTGCCAGCAGCGTCTTCGGAGACTCATACAATGAGCAGTTCTTC. Its protein product is CASSVFGDSYNEQFF. This chain connects TRBV9 to TRBJ2-1; D gene ambiguous. The CDR3 length is 15 residues. Germline CDR1 and CDR2: SGDLS and YYNGEE. Trimming cost V 2 bases and J 4 bases, with 13 bases left between them.

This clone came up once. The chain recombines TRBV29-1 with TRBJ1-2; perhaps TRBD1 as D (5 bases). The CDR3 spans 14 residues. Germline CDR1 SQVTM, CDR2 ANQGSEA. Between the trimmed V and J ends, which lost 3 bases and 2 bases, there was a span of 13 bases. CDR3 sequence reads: CSVDAGGSNYGYTF. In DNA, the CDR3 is TGCAGCGTTGACGCGGGGGGGTCCAACTATGGCTACACCTTC.

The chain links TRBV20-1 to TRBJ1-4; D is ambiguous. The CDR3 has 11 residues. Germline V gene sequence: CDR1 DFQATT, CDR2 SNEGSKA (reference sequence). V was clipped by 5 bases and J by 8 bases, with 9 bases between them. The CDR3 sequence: CSAARAEKLFF. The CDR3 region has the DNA TGCAGTGCTGCCCGTGCGGAAAAACTGTTTTTT.

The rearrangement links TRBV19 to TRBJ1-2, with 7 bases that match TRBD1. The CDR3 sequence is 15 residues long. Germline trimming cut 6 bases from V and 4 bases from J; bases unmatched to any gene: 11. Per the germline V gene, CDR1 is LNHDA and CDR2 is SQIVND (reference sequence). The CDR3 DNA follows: TGTGCCAGTAGCACCGGCGGGGGACAGCCCTATGGCTACACCTTC. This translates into CASSTGGGQPYGYTF.

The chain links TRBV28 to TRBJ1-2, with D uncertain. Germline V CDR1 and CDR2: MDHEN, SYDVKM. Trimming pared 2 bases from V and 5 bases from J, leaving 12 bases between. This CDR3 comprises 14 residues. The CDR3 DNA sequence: TGTGCCAGCAGTTTACCTCAAAGGCGGTATGGCTACACCTTC. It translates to CASSLPQRRYGYTF.

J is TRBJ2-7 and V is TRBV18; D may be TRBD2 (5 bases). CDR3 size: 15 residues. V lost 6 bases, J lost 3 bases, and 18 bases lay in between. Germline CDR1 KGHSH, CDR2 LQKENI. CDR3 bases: TGTGCCAGCTCGCGCTGGACGCCTCGGGGCTACGAGCAGTACTTC. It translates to CASSRWTPRGYEQYF.

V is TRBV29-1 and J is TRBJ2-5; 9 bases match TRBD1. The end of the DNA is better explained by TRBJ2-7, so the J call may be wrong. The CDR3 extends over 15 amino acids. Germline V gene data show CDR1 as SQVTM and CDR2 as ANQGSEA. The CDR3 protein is CSVEASDRGSYEQYF. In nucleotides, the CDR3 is TGCAGCGTTGAAGCTTCGGACAGGGGATCCTACGAGCAGTACTTC.

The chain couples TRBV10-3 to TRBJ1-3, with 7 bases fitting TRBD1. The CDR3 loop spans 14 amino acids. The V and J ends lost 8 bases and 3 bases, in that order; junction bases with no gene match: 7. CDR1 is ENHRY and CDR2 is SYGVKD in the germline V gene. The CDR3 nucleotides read TGTGCCATCGGGGAGCGACAGGGTGGAAACACCATATATTTT. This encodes CAIGERQGGNTIYF.

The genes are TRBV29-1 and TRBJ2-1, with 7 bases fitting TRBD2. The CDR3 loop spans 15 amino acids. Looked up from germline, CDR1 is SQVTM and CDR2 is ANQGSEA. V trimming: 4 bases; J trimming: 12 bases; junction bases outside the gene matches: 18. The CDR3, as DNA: TGCAGCGTTGGGGGAGGGCACATATCAATGATGGGGCAGTTCTTC. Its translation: CSVGGGHISMMGQFF.

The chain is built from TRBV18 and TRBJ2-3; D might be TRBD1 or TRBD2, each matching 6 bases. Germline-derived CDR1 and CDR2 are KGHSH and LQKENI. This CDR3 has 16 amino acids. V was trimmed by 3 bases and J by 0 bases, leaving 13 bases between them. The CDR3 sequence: CASSPPGGSSTDTQYF. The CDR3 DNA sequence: TGTGCCAGCTCACCGCCCGGGGGCTCTAGCACAGATACGCAGTATTTT.

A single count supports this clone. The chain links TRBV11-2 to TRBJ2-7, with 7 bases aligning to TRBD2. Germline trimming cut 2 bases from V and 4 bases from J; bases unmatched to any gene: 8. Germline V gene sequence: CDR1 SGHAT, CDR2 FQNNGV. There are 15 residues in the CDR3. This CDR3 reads CASSLRRTREYEQYF. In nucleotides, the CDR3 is TGTGCCAGCAGCTTAAGGAGGACTAGGGAATACGAGCAGTACTTC.

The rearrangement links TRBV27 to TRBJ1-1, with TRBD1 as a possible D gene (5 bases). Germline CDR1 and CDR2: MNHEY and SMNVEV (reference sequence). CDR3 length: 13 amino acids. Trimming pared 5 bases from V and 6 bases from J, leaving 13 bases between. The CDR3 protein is CASSQGLGSEAFF. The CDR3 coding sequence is TGTGCCAGCAGTCAGGGATTAGGGTCTGAAGCTTTCTTT.

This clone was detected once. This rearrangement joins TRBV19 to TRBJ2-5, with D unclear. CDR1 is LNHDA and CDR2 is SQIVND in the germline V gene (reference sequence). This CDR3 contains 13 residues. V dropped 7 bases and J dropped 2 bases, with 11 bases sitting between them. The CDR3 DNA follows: TGTGCCAGTACCGGCCGGAGTCAAGAGACCCAGTACTTC. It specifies CASTGRSQETQYF. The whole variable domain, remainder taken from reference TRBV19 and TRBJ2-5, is DGGITQSPKYLFRKEGQNVTLSCEQNLNHDAMYWYRQDPGQGLRLIYYSQIVNDFQKGDIAEGYSVSREKKESFPLTVTSAQKNPTAFYLCASTGRSQETQYFGPGTRLLVL.